A selection of T cell receptor beta chains follows, all from one sample in a study of blood T cells in healthy people across ages. Each CDR3 protein is one row after TCRdb ran MiXCR on the 5' RACE reads. The sample holds some 940,000 distinct CDR3 sequences, 29% seen once. The sample was also linked to a second study, of T cells of mothers and their children.

Sequenced sample: blood. Every receptor here comes from a woman aged 40 to 50 in good health. Each CDR3 is given with its conserved first and last residue. The D gene is left open where the match is weak. The listing skips clone size in some rows; elsewhere it reads once, few, many or a size class.

TRBJ2-3	TRBD1	TRBV12-3/TRBV12-4	many	13	TGTGCCAGCAGTCATCAGGGGGAGGATACGCAGTATTTT	CASSHQGEDTQYF
TRBJ1-2	.	TRBV6-5	few	14	TGTGCCAGCAGTCCCTACGGGGGGAACTATGGCTACACCTTC	CASSPYGGNYGYTF
TRBJ1-3	.	TRBV18	.	13	TGTGCCAGCTCACCACAGGCTGGAAACACCATATATTTT	CASSPQAGNTIYF
TRBJ1-4	.	TRBV30	once	12	TGTGCCTGGAGGGGGGACCGTGAAAAACTGTTTTTT	CAWRGDREKLFF
TRBJ2-1	TRBD2	TRBV10-3	.	15	TGTGCCATCAGTGAGGGAGCGGGAGTAGGGAATGAGCAGTTCTTC	CAISEGAGVGNEQFF
TRBJ2-7	.	TRBV13	.	15	TGTGCCAGCAGCGAGGGCAGGGGTTTCGGGCGTGAGCAGTACTTC	CASSEGRGFGREQYF
TRBJ2-1	TRBD2	TRBV24-1	.	16	TGTGCCACCAGTGAGCCAACTAGCGGGGTAAACAATGAGCAGTTCTTC	CATSEPTSGVNNEQFF
TRBJ2-3	.	TRBV27	many	17	TGTGCCAGCAGTTACAAACCGCCGGGGATTAGCACAGATACGCAGTATTTT	CASSYKPPGISTDTQYF
TRBJ1-5	.	TRBV3-1	many	12	TGTGCCAGCAGCCAAAATAGTCAGCCCCAGCATTTT	CASSQNSQPQHF
TRBJ2-2	.	TRBV4-3	.	17	TGCGCCAGCAGCCAAGATTGGTACAGAGCGAACACCGGGGAGCTGTTTTTT	CASSQDWYRANTGELFF
TRBJ1-1	.	TRBV6-1	.	12	TGTGCCAGTTCGCATCTACAGCCTGAAGCTTTCTTT	CASSHLQPEAFF
TRBJ1-2	.	TRBV12-3/TRBV12-4	.	14	TGTGTCAGCAGTTTAGGGGACTCTTACTATGGCTACACCTTC	CVSSLGDSYYGYTF
TRBJ2-3	.	TRBV12-3/TRBV12-4	many	15	TGTGCCAGCAGTTTAACGACGGGATCAACAGATACGCAGTATTTT	CASSLTTGSTDTQYF
TRBJ1-5	.	TRBV7-9	.	14	TGTGCCAGCAGCTCGACAGAGAACAATCAGCCCCAGCATTTT	CASSSTENNQPQHF
TRBJ1-2	.	TRBV4-2	.	18	TGTGCTAGCAGCCAAGGGCGGCCCGACAGCGCTATTAACTATGGCTACACCTTC	CASSQGRPDSAINYGYTF
TRBJ1-1	.	TRBV29-1	.	12	TGCAGCGTTGCAATTTCGGGGTATGAAGCTTTCTTT	CSVAISGYEAFF
TRBJ1-2	TRBD1	TRBV2	.	14	TGTGCCAGCAGTGAGACAGGGTTGAACTATGGCTACACCTTC	CASSETGLNYGYTF
TRBJ1-1	.	TRBV7-3	many	14	TGTGCCAGCAGCTCACAGGGCCCAAACACTGAAGCTTTCTTT	CASSSQGPNTEAFF
TRBJ1-2	.	TRBV3-1	many	12	TGTGCCAGCAGTCAAGGGACCTATGGCTACACCTTC	CASSQGTYGYTF
TRBJ2-5	TRBD1	TRBV30	few	14	TGTGCCTGGAGGTCCAAACAGGGGAAAGAGACCCAGTACTTC	CAWRSKQGKETQYF
TRBJ2-1	TRBD2	TRBV9	.	17	TGTGCCAGCAGCGTAGCCAGTGAGCGGGGGGGCCGGAATGAGCAGTTCTTC	CASSVASERGGRNEQFF
TRBJ1-1	.	TRBV9	.	16	TGTGCCAGCAGCGTAGCGACGGCCACCATGAACACTGAAGCTTTCTTT	CASSVATATMNTEAFF
TRBJ2-5	TRBD2	TRBV20-1	few	13	TGCAGTGCTTTCGCGCGGGGGGGCGAGACCCAGTACTTC	CSAFARGGETQYF
TRBJ2-7	TRBD1	TRBV4-1	many	16	TGCGCCAGCAGCCAAGCCCCCCAGGGGGCCTCCTACGAGCAGTACTTC	CASSQAPQGASYEQYF
TRBJ2-5	.	TRBV5-1	many	15	TGCGCCAGCAGCCCAAACCATAGGGGCCAAGAGACCCAGTACTTC	CASSPNHRGQETQYF
TRBJ2-5	.	TRBV4-3	many	15	TGCGCCAGCAGCCCGGGGGACACGTACCAAGAGACCCAGTACTTC	CASSPGDTYQETQYF
TRBJ2-5	.	TRBV5-1	few	14	TGCGCCAGCAGCTGGGGTTCAAACCAAGAGACCCAGTACTTC	CASSWGSNQETQYF
TRBJ2-2	.	TRBV28	.	13	TGTGCCAGCAGGGGCACAGGCACCGGGGAGCTGTTTTTT	CASRGTGTGELFF
TRBJ2-3	.	TRBV7-8	few	13	TGTGCCAGCAGATCCCAGCGCACAGATACGCAGTATTTT	CASRSQRTDTQYF
TRBJ1-1	.	TRBV9	once	15	TGTGCCAGCAGCGTACGGGTAGGGACGGGCACTGAAGCTTTCTTT	CASSVRVGTGTEAFF
TRBJ2-7	.	TRBV7-9	.	14	TGTGCCAGCACCCCTCTCGCGCCGGGGTACGAGCAGTACTTC	CASTPLAPGYEQYF
TRBJ1-6	.	TRBV20-1	.	15	TGCAGTGCTAGGGCGGCGGGGGTGCTGGATTCACCCCTCCACTTT	CSARAAGVLDSPLHF
TRBJ2-7	TRBD1	TRBV20-1	many	15	TGCAGTGCTAGAGTATATGGGACAGGGGGCAGCGAGCAGTACTTC	CSARVYGTGGSEQYF
TRBJ2-2	TRBD1	TRBV20-1	.	16	TGCAGTGCTAGTCAGTTCGACAGGGCGAACACCGGGGAGCTGTTTTTT	CSASQFDRANTGELFF
TRBJ2-7	TRBD2	TRBV7-2	many	15	TGTGCCAGCAGCCCCCAGGGAGCGGGGGTTAACGAGCAGTACTTC	CASSPQGAGVNEQYF
TRBJ2-5	TRBD1	TRBV4-3	.	14	TGCGCCAGCAGCCAAGCGACAGGGGGCGCGACCCAGTACTTC	CASSQATGGATQYF
TRBJ1-4	.	TRBV5-1	few	14	TGCGCCAGCAGCCTTTCCAGGCGAAGTGAAAAACTGTTTTTT	CASSLSRRSEKLFF
TRBJ2-7	TRBD1	TRBV2	many	15	TGCGCCAGCAGCTCCGGGACAGGGGGCCTTTACGAGCAGTACTTC	CASSSGTGGLYEQYF
TRBJ2-7	.	TRBV3-1	few	15	TGTGCCAGCAGCCCGAATTGGGGGGACTCCTACGAGCAGTACTTC	CASSPNWGDSYEQYF
TRBJ2-3	.	TRBV7-2	many	13	TGTGCCAGCAGCTTACTGAGCACAGATACGCAGTATTTT	CASSLLSTDTQYF
TRBJ2-1	.	TRBV20-1	few	15	TGCAGTGCGTTCCCCGAGGGGGTAAATGACAATGAGCAGTTCTTC	CSAFPEGVNDNEQFF
TRBJ2-5	.	TRBV6-2/TRBV6-3	few	16	TGTGCCAGCAGAATAATTCAGGGATTGAGGGACGAGACCCAGTACTTC	CASRIIQGLRDETQYF
TRBJ2-7	.	TRBV5-1	.	17	TGCGCCAGCAGCTTGGGGGGGGCAGCGGGGCCCTCCTACGAGCAGTACTTC	CASSLGGAAGPSYEQYF
TRBJ2-3	TRBD2	TRBV6-5	.	18	TGTGCCAGCAGTTATGGAAGACTAGCGGGGGGTAACACAGATACGCAGTATTTT	CASSYGRLAGGNTDTQYF